Below are 27 T cell receptor beta chains sequenced from a single sample in a study of T cell changes during pregnancy in multiple sclerosis. Sequencing used immunoSEQ multiplex PCR; TCRdb keeps in-frame clones, though not all of them. The sample includes around 40,000 clones, roughly 90% of them seen just once. The sample consisted of CD8+ T cells from peripheral blood mononuclear cells, taken in the third trimester of pregnancy. Every receptor here comes from a female donor with multiple sclerosis, enrolled in a pregnancy study.

The chain recombines TRBV28 with TRBJ1-5, with TRBD1 matching over 8 bases. CDR3 size: 15 residues. V shed 3 bases, J shed 4 bases, and the junction held 5 bases outside the gene matches. Germline lookup yields CDR1 MDHEN and CDR2 SYDVKM. CDR3 bases: TGTGCCAGCAGTTTGGACAGGGTAGGAAATCAGCCCCAGCATTTT. This translates into CASSLDRVGNQPQHF.

The chain employs TRBV4-2 and TRBJ2-1; 9 bases map to TRBD2. The CDR3 has 18 residues. Germline V gene data show CDR1 as LGHNA and CDR2 as YNFKEQ. The junction had 6 bases not matched to a gene; V was cut back by 0 bases and J by 0 bases. The DNA for the CDR3 is TGTGCCAGCAGCCAAGATCACGGTAGCGGGAGCTCCTACAATGAGCAGTTCTTC. Translating gives CASSQDHGSGSSYNEQFF.

This rearrangement joins TRBV7-9 to TRBJ2-1; TRBD1 matches at 8 bases. This CDR3 spans 13 amino acids. The germline gives CDR1 SEHNR, CDR2 FQNEAQ (reference sequence). Trimming took 5 bases from V and 6 from J; bases not matched to a gene: 3. The CDR3 DNA reads as TGTGCCAGCAGCCCCACAGGGGGCAATGAGCAGTTCTTC. As protein: CASSPTGGNEQFF.

The CDR3 DNA is TGTGCCAGCAGTGATAATCACGGTTACACCGGGGAGCTGTTTTTT. Translation: CASSDNHGYTGELFF. The chain employs TRBV25-1 and TRBJ2-2; D is unresolved. The length of the CDR3 is 15 residues. The V gene's germline CDR1 is MGHDK and CDR2 SYGVNS. With 3 bases removed from V and 3 bases from J, the gap between germline ends came to 11 bases.

The chain has TRBV13 and TRBJ2-3; 9 bases match TRBD2. The ends lost 3 bases at V and 4 bases at J; junction bases unmatched: 8. CDR3 length: 16 residues. CDR1 is PRHDT and CDR2 is FYEKMQ in the germline V gene (reference sequence). CDR3 in DNA: TGTGCCAGCAGCTTGGAGCGGGAGGCCTCCGCAGATACGCAGTATTTT. Amino acid sequence: CASSLEREASADTQYF.

CDR3 residues: CASSQQQKRTYEQYF. The CDR3 DNA reads as TGCGCCAGCAGCCAACAACAAAAGCGGACCTACGAGCAGTACTTC. This chain connects TRBV4-1 to TRBJ2-7, with D possibly being TRBD2 (5 bases). The CDR3 runs to 15 residues. Looked up from germline, CDR1 is MGHRA and CDR2 is YSYEKL. V lost 2 bases and J lost 2, with 13 bases in between.

About this clone itself: At one of its ends the junction is not consistent with the germline gene, which may arise from a read error. V and J are TRBV7-7 and TRBJ2-7; 8 bases are a match to TRBD1. The CDR3 totals 15 residues. Germline-derived CDR1 and CDR2 are SSHAT and FNYEAQ (reference sequence). CDR3 amino acids: CASSLGQGGSYEQYF. In DNA form, the CDR3 reads TGTGCTAGCAGCTTAGGACAGGGCGGCTCCTACGAGCAGTACTTC.

This clone was observed once. CDR3 amino acids: CASSFMTGGYSEQFF. The CDR3 coding sequence is TGTGCCAGCAGCTTCATGACGGGAGGATATAGTGAGCAGTTCTTC. The chain carries TRBV11-2 and TRBJ2-1; 7 nucleotides align to TRBD2. Looked up from germline, CDR1 is SGHAT and CDR2 is FQNNGV. With 3 bases clipped from V and 9 bases from J, the junction kept 11 bases outside the gene matches. This CDR3 contains 15 residues.

The chain recombines TRBV9 with TRBJ1-2, with 11 nucleotides matching TRBD1. V gave up 7 bases and J gave up 0 bases; unmatched junction bases: 2. CDR1 is SGDLS, CDR2 YYNGEE, per germline. The CDR3 totals 14 residues. The CDR3 DNA is TGTGCCAGCGGACAGGGGGCGCCTAACTATGGCTACACCTTC. It translates to CASGQGAPNYGYTF. The complete variable domain, with remaining parts taken from reference TRBV9 and TRBJ1-2, reads DSGVTQTPKHLITATGQRVTLRCSPRSGDLSVYWYQQSLDQGLQFLIQYYNGEERAKGNILERFSAQQFPDLHSELNLSSLELGDSALYFCASGQGAPNYGYTFGSGTRLTVV.

The chain couples TRBV9 to TRBJ2-7; D may be TRBD2 (6 bases). The CDR3 has 12 residues. CDR1 is SGDLS, CDR2 YYNGEE, per germline. With 4 bases removed from V and 7 bases from J, the gap between germline ends came to 12 bases. CDR3 amino acids: CASSPVGGEQYF. The CDR3 region has the DNA TGTGCCAGCAGCCCAGTAGGAGGGGAGCAGTACTTC.

The J gene is TRBJ2-7, the V gene TRBV6-5; maybe TRBD2 (5 bases). Germline values: CDR1 MNHEY, CDR2 SVGAGI. The CDR3 extends over 15 amino acids. V was trimmed by 0 bases and J by 0 bases, leaving 9 bases between them. The CDR3 DNA follows: TGTGCCAGCAGTTACTCGAGCGGTAGCTCCTACGAGCAGTACTTC. Translated: CASSYSSGSSYEQYF.

This chain connects TRBV5-1 to TRBJ2-3; 7 positions match TRBD2. Germline values: CDR1 SGHRS, CDR2 YFSETQ. J gave up 2 bases and V 3 bases, and 12 bases lay outside the gene matches. CDR3 length: 17 residues. The CDR3 coding sequence is TGCGCCAGCAGCTACCCCGGTGCTAGCGGTGACACAGATACGCAGTATTTT. Protein sequence: CASSYPGASGDTDTQYF. Supplemented by reference TRBV5-1 and TRBJ2-3, the full variable domain reads KAGVTQTPRYLIKTRGQQVTLSCSPISGHRSVSWYQQTPGQGLQFLFEYFSETQRNKGNFPGRFSGRQFSNSRSEMNVSTLELGDSALYLCASSYPGASGDTDTQYFGPGTRLTVL.

The rearrangement joins TRBV10-3 to TRBJ2-6; TRBD1 might be the D (6 bases). V shed 3 bases and J shed 0 bases, with 18 bases lying between them. CDR1 and CDR2 (germline): ENHRY, SYGVKD. The CDR3 length is 19 residues. The CDR3: CAISDPSRTATSGANVLTF. DNA of the CDR3: TGTGCCATCAGTGATCCCTCCAGGACAGCCACCTCTGGGGCCAACGTCCTGACTTTC.

This clone came up once. The chain carries TRBV2 and TRBJ2-2; 9 bases are a match to TRBD2. V gave up 2 bases and J gave up 7 bases; unmatched junction bases: 8. Germline V CDR1 and CDR2: SNHLY, FYNNEI. The CDR3 sequence is 16 residues long. CDR3 sequence: CASSERAGGPFGELFF. CDR3 DNA sequence: TGTGCCAGCAGTGAACGGGCGGGAGGGCCGTTCGGGGAGCTGTTTTTT.

The gene calls are TRBV7-3 and TRBJ2-3; no definite D call. The CDR3 is 13 amino acids. The V end lost 2 bases, the J end lost 4 bases, and 7 bases lay between the germline ends. Germline loops: CDR1 SGHTA, CDR2 FQGTGA. Here the CDR3 reads CASSLVTSDTQYF. The CDR3 nucleotides read TGTGCCAGCAGCTTAGTGACATCAGATACGCAGTATTTT.

The chain couples TRBV4-3 to TRBJ2-7; a possible D gene is TRBD1 (6 bases). The CDR3 has 14 amino acids. V was clipped by 0 bases and J by 5 bases, with 11 bases between them. The germline V gene encodes CDR1 LGHNA and CDR2 YSLEER. CDR3 bases: TGCGCCAGCAGCCAAGATACGGCAGGGGACGAGCAGTACTTC. The encoded protein is CASSQDTAGDEQYF.

V and J are TRBV4-2 and TRBJ2-6, with D hard to call. The length of the CDR3 is 16 residues. CDR1 and CDR2 from the germline V gene are LGHNA and YNFKEQ. V gave up 0 bases and J gave up 0 bases, with 6 bases separating them. CDR3 sequence reads: CASSQDHNSGANVLTF. In nucleotides, the CDR3 is TGTGCCAGCAGCCAAGATCACAACTCTGGGGCCAACGTCCTGACTTTC.

The V call is TRBV2, the J call TRBJ2-7, with D uncertain. Germline assignment: CDR1 SNHLY and CDR2 FYNNEI. Trimming took 8 bases from V and 1 from J, leaving 15 bases between them. CDR3 size: 14 residues. The CDR3 DNA sequence: TGTGCCAGCTACGTTGGCGGAACTTCCTACGAGCAGTACTTC. Translating it yields CASYVGGTSYEQYF. The variable domain in full, with the rest retrieved from reference TRBV2 and TRBJ2-7, is EPEVTQTPSHQVTQMGQEVILRCVPISNHLYFYWYRQILGQKVEFLVSFYNNEISEKSEIFDDQFSVERPDGSNFTLKIRSTKLEDSAMYFCASYVGGTSYEQYFGPGTRLTVT.

The V call is TRBV27, the J call TRBJ1-4, with D perhaps TRBD1 (6 bases). The CDR3 is 14 residues long. Trimming removed 7 bases from V and 8 bases from J, with 17 bases in between. Germline V gene data show CDR1 as MNHEY and CDR2 as SMNVEV (reference sequence). The CDR3: CASTDRPFREKLFF. The CDR3 DNA reads TGTGCCAGCACCGACAGGCCGTTCCGGGAAAAACTGTTTTTT.

The chain joins TRBV28 to TRBJ2-7; D gene ambiguous. Germline V gene sequence: CDR1 MDHEN, CDR2 SYDVKM. CDR3 size: 14 residues. Trimming took 10 bases from V and 1 from J, leaving 17 bases between them. DNA for the CDR3: TGTGCCACTTTCTCCCTGACAAAGTCCTACGAGCAGTACTTC. Its protein product is CATFSLTKSYEQYF.

CDR3 bases: TGTGCCAGCAGCCAGATAGCGGGAGGGCCCAACAATGAGCAGTTCTTC. Protein: CASSQIAGGPNNEQFF. This chain uses TRBV14 with TRBJ2-1; 11 bases line up with TRBD2. V trimming: 3 bases; J trimming: 5 bases; junction bases outside the gene matches: 6. The CDR3 is 16 amino acids. Looked up from germline, CDR1 is SGHDN and CDR2 is FVKESK.

The chain uses TRBV19 and TRBJ2-7, with 7 nucleotides matching TRBD2. V was clipped by 7 bases and J by 1 base; unmatched bases: 10. CDR3 length equals 15 residues. The germline CDR1 and CDR2 sequences are LNHDA and SQIVND (reference sequence). The CDR3 spells CASTMGGTGSYEQYF. As DNA, the CDR3 is TGTGCCAGTACCATGGGAGGGACTGGGTCCTACGAGCAGTACTTC.

J is TRBJ2-1 and V is TRBV28, with D perhaps TRBD2 (5 bases). CDR1 and CDR2 from the germline V gene are MDHEN and SYDVKM. V was pared by 5 bases and J by 0 bases, with 17 bases between. CDR3 length: 17 residues. CDR3: CASSPIYGGSSYNEQFF. Here the CDR3 DNA reads TGTGCCAGCAGTCCCATCTACGGAGGCAGCTCCTACAATGAGCAGTTCTTC.

V and J are TRBV6-4 and TRBJ2-3, with D possibly matching TRBD2 (6 bases). The CDR3 is 14 residues long. V lost 2 bases and J lost 4, with 10 bases in between. Germline assignment: CDR1 MRHNA and CDR2 SNTAGT. CDR3 residues: CASSDGRDSDTQYF. Here the CDR3 DNA reads TGTGCCAGCAGTGACGGCAGGGACTCAGATACGCAGTATTTT.

The count of this clone is one. The V call is TRBV10-3, the J call TRBJ2-1, with no clear D. The CDR3 is made up of 15 amino acids. V shed 0 bases and J shed 1 base, with 7 bases lying between them. In germline, CDR1 is ENHRY, CDR2 SYGVKD. The DNA of the CDR3 is TGTGCCATCAGTGAGTCCGAGTTTTCCTACAATGAGCAGTTCTTC. As protein: CAISESEFSYNEQFF.

The chain joins TRBV14 to TRBJ2-5; perhaps TRBD2 as D (6 bases). Germline lookup yields CDR1 SGHDN and CDR2 FVKESK. V was shortened by 8 bases and J by 1 base, with 11 bases between the two germline ends. The CDR3 totals 13 residues. Here the CDR3 reads CASGFGSQETQYF. The CDR3 bases are TGTGCCAGCGGGTTCGGGAGCCAAGAGACCCAGTACTTC.

The genes are TRBV10-1 and TRBJ2-1, with D perhaps matching TRBD2 (5 bases). Trimming pared 2 bases from V and 6 bases from J, leaving 17 bases between. Germline V CDR1 and CDR2: WNHNN, SYGVQD (reference sequence). This CDR3 is built from 16 residues. In DNA form, the CDR3 reads TGCGCCAGCAGTGAGCAGCGGTTAATGGCCTCCAATGAGCAGTTCTTC. Its translation: CASSEQRLMASNEQFF.